This T cell receptor beta chain was retrieved from a study of T cells after posttransplantation cyclophosphamide. General study points: Skin or GI-infiltrating T cells shared few TRB sequences with blood. Recipient CMV seropositivity and CMV reactivation strongly tracked TRB clonality. Donor CD8+ memory clones often dominated recipient blood repertoires at later times.

Assay used: immunoSEQ multiplex PCR; TCRdb lists only in-frame clones, some missing. This sample has some 9,200 clones, with nearly 90% found just once. On this clone itself: What it binds is not known.

This related bone marrow graft donor gave peripheral blood on the day of marrow donation. The CDR3 is 14 residues long. J was trimmed by 3 bases and V by 6 bases; bases with no gene match: 3. Germline V gene lookup returns CDR1 MDHEN and CDR2 SYDVKM. What was sequenced was memory CD4+ T cells sorted from PBMCs. The sequence was collected from a woman aged 60 to 75 in good health, CMV-negative, and a related stem cell transplant donor. The rearrangement joins TRBV28 to TRBJ2-5, with 11 positions matching TRBD2. The CDR3 region is CASSVAGGEETQYF. In nucleotides, the CDR3 is TGTGCCAGCAGCGTAGCGGGAGGGGAAGAGACCCAGTACTTC.